The 27 T cell receptor beta chains below all came from one sample that was sequenced in a study of siplizumab effects on memory and regulatory T cells. Sequenced by immunoSEQ multiplex PCR; TCRdb stores in-frame clones only, minus some. This table holds over 85,000 clones, approximately 93% found once. The source material was non-Treg CD4+ T cells sorted from blood. Source of these receptors: a human donor in good health.

J is TRBJ2-2 and V is TRBV19; no reliable D call. V was shortened by 4 bases and J by 1 base, with 4 bases between the two germline ends. The CDR3 consists of 13 residues. Germline CDR1 and CDR2: LNHDA and SQIVND (reference sequence). The CDR3 sequence is CASSTQNTGELFF. The CDR3 nucleotides are TGTGCCAGTAGTACCCAGAACACCGGGGAGCTGTTTTTT.

Here the CDR3 reads CASSPGMGLAGLIGYEQYF. CDR3 bases: TGTGCCAGCAGCCCCGGGATGGGACTAGCGGGTTTGATAGGCTACGAGCAGTACTTC. The chain employs TRBV11-3 and TRBJ2-7; 12 positions match TRBD2. Germline CDR1 is SGHNT and CDR2 is YENEEA. This CDR3 has 19 amino acids. J was trimmed by 3 bases and V by 5 bases; bases with no gene match: 17.

The V and J genes are TRBV19 and TRBJ1-2, with D possibly TRBD1 on 5 matching bases. CDR3 length equals 14 residues. With 7 bases removed from V and 8 bases from J, the gap between germline ends came to 20 bases. Germline CDR1 reads LNHDA; CDR2 reads SQIVND (reference sequence). The CDR3 nucleotides are TGTGCCAGTACCCCTGGAGGGGAAGGATACGGCTACACCTTC. Protein: CASTPGGEGYGYTF.

The chain couples TRBV4-2 to TRBJ2-7; D ambiguous. The ends were cut back, 4 bases at V and 0 bases at J, with 4 bases in the middle. The CDR3 has 12 residues. The germline V gene encodes CDR1 LGHNA and CDR2 YNFKEQ. The CDR3 protein is CASSLSSYEQYF. The CDR3 DNA reads TGTGCCAGCAGCCTCTCCTCCTACGAGCAGTACTTC.

The V call is TRBV5-4, the J call TRBJ2-7; weak D call: TRBD1 (5 bases). This CDR3 contains 14 residues. V lost 2 bases and J lost 3, with 12 bases in between. The germline V gene encodes CDR1 SGHNT and CDR2 YYREEE (reference sequence). CDR3 coding DNA: TGTGCCAGCAGCTTAGAAGGGGCCGGCTACGAGCAGTACTTC. Translated: CASSLEGAGYEQYF.

This sequence joins TRBV30 and TRBJ2-5, with D possibly matching TRBD2 (6 bases). The CDR3 has 13 residues. Looked up from germline, CDR1 is GTSNPN and CDR2 is SVGIG (reference sequence). V was cut by 3 bases and J by 4 bases, with 12 bases left in between. This CDR3 is CAWSLLGGETQYF. The CDR3 DNA is TGTGCCTGGAGCCTGTTGGGGGGAGAGACCCAGTACTTC.

V usage is TRBV6-5 and J usage is TRBJ2-2; D is unresolved. There are 16 residues in the CDR3. Trimming stripped 2 bases from V and 0 bases from J, with 10 bases between. Germline V gene sequence: CDR1 MNHEY, CDR2 SVGAGI. CDR3 loop: CASSYVRFANTGELFF. In DNA, the CDR3 is TGTGCCAGCAGTTACGTCCGGTTCGCGAACACCGGGGAGCTGTTTTTT.

V and J are TRBV4-1 and TRBJ2-7, with 7 bases aligning to TRBD2. The J segment lost 0 bases and the V segment lost 5 bases, leaving 16 bases of the junction unmatched. This CDR3 comprises 18 residues. In germline, CDR1 is MGHRA, CDR2 YSYEKL. In DNA form, the CDR3 reads TGCGCCAGCAGCACAAAGAGTCTAGCGGAGACAAGCTCCTACGAGCAGTACTTC. Amino acids: CASSTKSLAETSSYEQYF.

The V gene is TRBV25-1, the J gene TRBJ1-2; maybe TRBD1 (5 bases). The V end was cut by 5 bases, the J end by 1 base, with 8 bases between. Germline CDR1 MGHDK, CDR2 SYGVNS. The CDR3 spans 13 residues. The CDR3 reads CASSSDSNYGYTF. DNA for the CDR3: TGTGCCAGCAGTTCAGACAGTAACTATGGCTACACCTTC.

The chain uses TRBV4-1 and TRBJ1-2; no clear D gene. V lost 1 base, J lost 7 bases, and 10 bases lay in between. The length of the CDR3 is 13 residues. Germline V gives CDR1 MGHRA, CDR2 YSYEKL. The DNA for the CDR3 is TGCGCCAGCAGCCAAGTGGTCGCCACTGGCTACACCTTC. This codes for CASSQVVATGYTF.

This chain connects TRBV5-4 to TRBJ2-2; the D gene is possibly TRBD2 (6 bases). Germline V gives CDR1 SGHNT, CDR2 YYREEE (reference sequence). The CDR3 is made up of 16 amino acids. Trimming shortened V by 4 bases and J by 1 base, and 14 bases separated the two germline ends. CDR3 sequence (DNA): TGTGCCAGCAGCGCAGGGCCTAGCGTGAACACCGGGGAGCTGTTTTTT. Residues: CASSAGPSVNTGELFF.

This rearrangement joins TRBV11-2 to TRBJ1-3, with 9 bases fitting TRBD1. With V trimmed by 6 bases and J by 3 bases, 12 bases remained unmatched. The CDR3 runs 17 residues. Germline CDR1 SGHAT, CDR2 FQNNGV. The CDR3 region is CASRTWGTGFRGNTIYF. Here the CDR3 DNA reads TGTGCCAGCAGGACCTGGGGGACAGGGTTTCGTGGAAACACCATATATTTT.

V and J are TRBV6-5 and TRBJ1-2; D unclear. Germline values: CDR1 MNHEY, CDR2 SVGAGI. The CDR3 has 15 amino acids. V was shortened by 0 bases and J by 4 bases, with 12 bases between the two germline ends. The CDR3 loop reads CASSYSQESIYGYTF. In DNA form, the CDR3 reads TGTGCCAGCAGTTACTCGCAGGAGTCCATCTATGGCTACACCTTC.

The gene calls are TRBV5-1 and TRBJ1-6; D is unclear. In germline, CDR1 is SGHRS, CDR2 YFSETQ. The ends were cut back, 0 bases at V and 5 bases at J, with 9 bases in the middle. The CDR3 extends over 15 amino acids. As DNA, the CDR3 is TGCGCCAGCAGCTTGGACGTGCCCAATAATTCACCCCTCCACTTT. Protein sequence: CASSLDVPNNSPLHF.

CDR3 sequence reads: CASSMTVVRSGEQYF. The CDR3, as DNA: TGTGCCAGTAGTATGACCGTCGTACGGTCGGGCGAGCAGTACTTC. The J gene is TRBJ2-7, the V gene TRBV19; D gene unclear. This CDR3 spans 15 amino acids. CDR1 is LNHDA, CDR2 SQIVND, per germline (reference sequence). Trimming left V 3 bases short and J 6 bases short, with 18 bases between. Full variable domain (remainder filled in from reference TRBV19 and TRBJ2-7): DGGITQSPKYLFRKEGQNVTLSCEQNLNHDAMYWYRQDPGQGLRLIYYSQIVNDFQKGDIAEGYSVSREKKESFPLTVTSAQKNPTAFYLCASSMTVVRSGEQYFGPGTRLTVT.

J is TRBJ2-2 and V is TRBV5-4; D is unresolved. V was cut by 1 base and J by 1 base, with 11 bases left in between. Germline V gene lookup returns CDR1 SGHNT and CDR2 YYREEE (reference sequence). CDR3 size: 16 residues. The CDR3: CASSLLLDGNTGELFF. The CDR3 DNA reads as TGTGCCAGCAGCTTGTTGTTGGACGGGAACACCGGGGAGCTGTTTTTT.

The chain is built from TRBV4-3 and TRBJ2-1; D uncertain. Germline assignment: CDR1 LGHNA and CDR2 YSLEER. CDR3 size: 13 residues. V was trimmed by 5 bases and J by 6 bases, leaving 11 bases between them. In nucleotides, the CDR3 is TGCGCCAGCAGCAGACAACAAGGCAATGAGCAGTTCTTC. Its translation is CASSRQQGNEQFF.

This clone has just a few counts. V usage is TRBV19 and J usage is TRBJ1-1; 11 bases align to TRBD1. The CDR3 is 12 amino acids. Germline V CDR1 and CDR2: LNHDA, SQIVND (reference sequence). J was trimmed by 8 bases and V by 5 bases; bases with no gene match: 1. The CDR3 reads CASSWTGGEAFF. The CDR3 coding sequence is TGTGCCAGTAGTTGGACAGGGGGCGAAGCTTTCTTT.

The rearrangement uses TRBV7-2 and TRBJ1-2; D may be TRBD1 (5 bases). Germline V gives CDR1 SGHTA, CDR2 FQGNSA. The V end was cut by 4 bases, the J end by 6 bases, with 24 bases between. The CDR3 length is 17 residues. As DNA, the CDR3 is TGTGCCAGCAGCTCCATCCCCTCCGGGACGGGTCCGGATGGCTACACCTTC. Residues: CASSSIPSGTGPDGYTF. Together with reference TRBV7-2 and TRBJ1-2, the CDR3 gives the full variable domain: GAGVSQSPSNKVTEKGKDVELRCDPISGHTALYWYRQSLGQGLEFLIYFQGNSAPDKSGLPSDRFSAERTGGSVSTLTIQRTQQEDSAVYLCASSSIPSGTGPDGYTFGSGTRLTVV.

CDR3 region: CASRTSDGYTF. Here the CDR3 DNA reads TGTGCCAGCAGGACCAGTGATGGCTACACCTTC. V is TRBV9 and J is TRBJ1-2, with D hard to call. Germline CDR1 and CDR2: SGDLS and YYNGEE. This CDR3 has 11 residues. Trimming shortened V by 5 bases and J by 6 bases, and 8 bases separated the two germline ends.

V gene TRBV29-1 combines with J gene TRBJ2-7; TRBD1 matches 9 bases. Germline V gives CDR1 SQVTM, CDR2 ANQGSEA. V lost 3 bases to trimming and J lost 3 bases; unmatched junction nucleotides: 9. The CDR3 has 15 residues. CDR3 nucleotides: TGCAGCGTTGACGAATCCGGGACAGGGATCTACGAGCAGTACTTC. It encodes CSVDESGTGIYEQYF.

The genes are TRBV7-2 and TRBJ2-7; D is uncertain. The CDR3 length is 15 residues. The germline V gene has CDR1 SGHTA and CDR2 FQGNSA. The V end was cut by 1 base, the J end by 2 bases, with 12 bases between. CDR3 nucleotide sequence: TGTGCCAGCAGCTTAGTGCGGTCAGGAGCCTACGAGCAGTACTTC. Its protein is CASSLVRSGAYEQYF.

The chain joins TRBV2 to TRBJ2-3; the match to TRBD1 covers 7 bases. Germline V gives CDR1 SNHLY, CDR2 FYNNEI. The V gene end was trimmed by 8 bases and the J gene end by 7 bases; junction bases not matched to a gene: 12. CDR3 length: 14 amino acids. CDR3 bases: TGTGCCAGCGTGGGCGAAGGGGGCCGAAATACGCAGTATTTT. This sequence encodes CASVGEGGRNTQYF.

The chain links TRBV7-3 to TRBJ2-1; D gene ambiguous. Germline loops: CDR1 SGHTA, CDR2 FQGTGA. The CDR3 totals 15 residues. Trimming stripped 5 bases from V and 4 bases from J, with 15 bases between. The chain's CDR3 is CASSPHGDAYNEQFF. As DNA, the CDR3 is TGTGCCAGCAGCCCTCATGGGGATGCATACAATGAGCAGTTCTTC.

CDR3 nucleotides: TGTGCCAGCAGTTACTCGAGTACGGGGTGGGGCTATGGCTACACCTTC. Protein product: CASSYSSTGWGYGYTF. The chain carries TRBV6-5 and TRBJ1-2; unclear D gene. The CDR3 consists of 16 residues. The germline CDR1 and CDR2 sequences are MNHEY and SVGAGI. Trimming removed 0 bases from V and 4 bases from J, with 15 bases in between.

The CDR3 reads CASSAGTTSTDTQYF. For the CDR3, the DNA is TGTGCCAGCAGCGCCGGGACAACTAGCACAGATACGCAGTATTTT. The chain recombines TRBV9 with TRBJ2-3; perhaps TRBD1 as D (6 bases). Germline V gene lookup returns CDR1 SGDLS and CDR2 YYNGEE. This CDR3 spans 15 amino acids. The germline V and J ends were trimmed by 3 bases and 0 bases, with 11 bases remaining between them.

The V call is TRBV6-6, the J call TRBJ1-5; the D gene is possibly TRBD1 (6 bases). The CDR3 covers 14 residues. Germline V lookup: CDR1 MNHNY, CDR2 SVGAGI (reference sequence). The V gene lost 2 bases and the J gene lost 9 bases, with 14 bases spanning the gap. CDR3 coding DNA: TGTGCCAGCAGTTACGCGCAGGGGATTGGGCCCCAGCATTTT. Translation: CASSYAQGIGPQHF.